This TCR beta chain was captured by sequencing in a study of cytotoxic CD8 clonotypes in ibrutinib-treated CLL. Study information: Partial responders about 25, complete 2; about twelve progressed and around 15 stayed in remission by median roughly 68 months. Average yields of 255,043 productive templates and 94,082 productive rearrangements characterized the samples. Study conclusions and caveats: Having risen at ibrutinib response, clonality had fallen back toward baseline by progression.

Deep sequencing aimed at 1 in 200,000 to 1 in 1 million T cells' resolution. Produced via immunoSEQ multiplex PCR; TCRdb's table is partial and in-frame only. The table includes around 160,000 clones, roughly 77% detected once. The germline V gene encodes CDR1 SEHNR and CDR2 FQNEAQ (reference sequence). The CDR3 loop spans 15 amino acids. V was pared by 7 bases and J by 5 bases, with 13 bases of the junction left unmatched. With respect to this clone: Its antigen is not known.

The sequencing here drew on PBMCs, taken after 12 months of ibrutinib treatment. The chain combines TRBV7-9 with TRBJ2-5; 7 positions match TRBD1. This TCR came from a human donor with chronic lymphocytic leukemia. CDR3 in DNA: TGTGCCAGCAAACCCAGACAGGGAAGTAGGGAGACCCAGTACTTC. This codes for CASKPRQGSRETQYF.